These 27 T cell receptor beta chains came from one sample sequenced in a study of T cell responses to AZD1222 COVID-19 vaccine. Assay: immunoSEQ multiplex PCR; the TCRdb copy retains only in-frame clones and omits some. Of around 100,000 clones listed, around 89% are singletons. Source: peripheral blood, taken on day 0 of AZD1222 vaccination. The receptors shown here come from an adult in good health.

This chain joins TRBV7-8 and TRBJ2-1; TRBD2 agrees at 8 bases. Germline V CDR1 and CDR2: SGHVS, FQNEAQ. The CDR3 runs 15 residues. Unmatched junction bases numbered 3, after V lost 0 bases and J lost 5 bases. The CDR3 is CASSLASGVNNEQFF. The DNA of the CDR3 is TGTGCCAGCAGCTTAGCTAGCGGGGTTAACAATGAGCAGTTCTTC.

CDR3 DNA sequence: TGCGCCAGCAGCTTTCAGGAGAGAAGAGAGACCCAGTACTTC. Translated, it gives CASSFQERRETQYF. The rearrangement uses TRBV5-1 and TRBJ2-5, with D unresolved. V gave up 2 bases and J gave up 4 bases, with 12 bases separating them. Germline V gene lookup returns CDR1 SGHRS and CDR2 YFSETQ. This CDR3 comprises 14 residues. Full variable domain (missing parts from reference TRBV5-1 and TRBJ2-5): KAGVTQTPRYLIKTRGQQVTLSCSPISGHRSVSWYQQTPGQGLQFLFEYFSETQRNKGNFPGRFSGRQFSNSRSEMNVSTLELGDSALYLCASSFQERRETQYFGPGTRLLVL.

The chain joins TRBV2 to TRBJ1-3; D unresolved. Germline assignment: CDR1 SNHLY and CDR2 FYNNEI. Trimming removed 11 bases at V and 0 bases at J, with 14 bases between. This CDR3 is 14 amino acids long. Here the CDR3 reads CAYNRGHSGNTIYF. As DNA, the CDR3 is TGTGCCTACAACAGAGGGCACTCTGGAAACACCATATATTTT.

This clone came up once. The DNA of the CDR3 is TGTGCCAGCAGCTTGAGGCAGCTAACCACAGATACGCAGTATTTT. Translated: CASSLRQLTTDTQYF. V and J are TRBV5-6 and TRBJ2-3; unclear D gene. V was pared by 1 base and J by 2 bases, with 11 bases between. The germline CDR1 and CDR2 sequences are SGHDT and YYEEEE. The CDR3 has 15 amino acids.

The CDR3 protein is CASSAFTGTIPGSGYTF. CDR3 nucleotide sequence: TGTGCCAGTAGTGCATTCACCGGGACAATCCCTGGGAGTGGCTACACCTTC. This chain uses TRBV19 with TRBJ1-2; tentatively, D is TRBD1 (6 bases). There are 17 residues in the CDR3. With 5 bases removed from V and 7 bases from J, the gap between germline ends came to 26 bases. Germline values: CDR1 LNHDA, CDR2 SQIVND (reference sequence).

The genes are TRBV29-1 and TRBJ2-7, with D uncertain. Germline V gene data show CDR1 as SQVTM and CDR2 as ANQGSEA. Trimming stripped 5 bases from V and 3 bases from J, with 8 bases between. CDR3 length: 11 residues. In DNA, the CDR3 is TGCAGCGTTCGCGGAAGCTACGAGCAGTACTTC. It codes for CSVRGSYEQYF.

This chain uses TRBV28 with TRBJ1-1; D gene ambiguous. This CDR3 comprises 14 residues. The V gene's germline CDR1 is MDHEN and CDR2 SYDVKM. Trimming removed 10 bases at V and 2 bases at J, with 17 bases between. The CDR3 loop reads CATVTGSLNTEAFF. In DNA form, the CDR3 reads TGTGCCACCGTCACCGGTTCACTTAACACTGAAGCTTTCTTT.

The V gene is TRBV2, the J gene TRBJ1-5, with D unresolved. The CDR3 covers 14 residues. Trimming pared 3 bases from V and 2 bases from J, leaving 8 bases between. Germline values: CDR1 SNHLY, CDR2 FYNNEI. The CDR3 DNA is TGTGCCAGCAGTGAGGAGGCGGGCAATCAGCCCCAGCATTTT. Protein: CASSEEAGNQPQHF.

The chain couples TRBV5-1 to TRBJ1-6; maybe TRBD1 (6 bases). Germline V gives CDR1 SGHRS, CDR2 YFSETQ. The CDR3 is made up of 20 amino acids. V was pared by 4 bases and J by 0 bases, with 23 bases between. In DNA, the CDR3 is TGCGCCAGCAGCGGAACAGGGTCTTCCATATCTAGCTCCTATAATTCACCCCTCCACTTT. This translates into CASSGTGSSISSSYNSPLHF.

DNA of the CDR3: TGTGCCAGCAGACAAACAGGGTTTAGAGCGAACACCGGGGAGCTGTTTTTT. Translation: CASRQTGFRANTGELFF. The chain recombines TRBV7-2 with TRBJ2-2, with a weak D call TRBD1 (6 bases). The CDR3 extends over 17 amino acids. Per the germline V gene, CDR1 is SGHTA and CDR2 is FQGNSA. V lost 6 bases and J 0 bases, leaving 17 bases between the germline ends.

V is TRBV19 and J is TRBJ1-2, with D unclear. Per germline, CDR1 LNHDA and CDR2 SQIVND (reference sequence). The V end was cut by 8 bases, the J end by 2 bases, with 9 bases between. The CDR3 has 12 amino acids. This chain's CDR3 is CASLGYNYGYTF. CDR3 DNA sequence: TGTGCCAGTCTAGGGTACAACTATGGCTACACCTTC.

This clone was detected once. V usage is TRBV7-2 and J usage is TRBJ2-7; possible D gene TRBD2, 7 bases. The V and J ends lost 5 bases and 6 bases respectively, with 14 bases between them. Germline values: CDR1 SGHTA, CDR2 FQGNSA. The CDR3 extends over 13 amino acids. For the CDR3, the DNA is TGTGCCAGCAGCATCGAAAGGGGGGGCGAGCAGTACTTC. As protein: CASSIERGGEQYF.

V is TRBV19 and J is TRBJ1-2, with 9 bases matching TRBD1. This CDR3 spans 15 amino acids. Germline CDR1 LNHDA, CDR2 SQIVND (reference sequence). V dropped 4 bases and J dropped 6; count of bases not matched to a gene: 9. For the CDR3, the DNA is TGTGCCAGTAGTAAATACTTAACAGGGGGCCATGGCTACACCTTC. Amino acid sequence: CASSKYLTGGHGYTF.

J is TRBJ1-1 and V is TRBV19; 8 bases are a match to TRBD1. Unmatched junction bases numbered 25, after V lost 3 bases and J lost 10 bases. The CDR3 is 19 amino acids. In germline, CDR1 is LNHDA, CDR2 SQIVND (reference sequence). The CDR3 coding sequence is TGTGCCAGTAGTATCCCCGGGACAGGATCATATGGGGCAGCTCGCGCAGCTTTCTTT. Translation gives CASSIPGTGSYGAARAAFF.

This sequence joins TRBV5-1 and TRBJ2-5; D may be TRBD1 (6 bases). The CDR3 totals 13 residues. V lost 0 bases to trimming and J lost 3 bases, with 6 bases between them. CDR1 and CDR2 from the germline V gene are SGHRS and YFSETQ. The CDR3 region has the DNA TGCGCCAGCAGCTTGGAGGGGGAAGAGACCCAGTACTTC. Translated, it gives CASSLEGEETQYF.

This chain links TRBV10-3 with TRBJ2-1; possible D gene TRBD1, 5 bases. This CDR3 region has 15 residues. V gave up 0 bases and J gave up 12 bases, with 18 bases separating them. Germline lookup yields CDR1 ENHRY and CDR2 SYGVKD. The CDR3 loop reads CAISESVQGSSGQFF. The CDR3 coding sequence is TGTGCCATCAGTGAGTCGGTTCAGGGCAGCTCTGGGCAGTTCTTC.

This chain connects TRBV19 to TRBJ2-1; 8 nucleotides line up with TRBD2. Germline lookup yields CDR1 LNHDA and CDR2 SQIVND (reference sequence). CDR3 length: 14 amino acids. Trimming cost V 8 bases and J 10 bases; bases outside gene matches: 13. The DNA for the CDR3 is TGTGCCAGTGAGAGGGACGGAGCGGGAGACGAGCAGTTCTTC. Translating it yields CASERDGAGDEQFF.

To note about this clone: Other nucleotide sequences in the sample specify the same CDR3. This chain uses TRBV28 with TRBJ1-2; D is unresolved. Trimming removed 3 bases at V and 4 bases at J, with 6 bases between. The CDR3 consists of 12 residues. Germline CDR1 and CDR2: MDHEN and SYDVKM. CDR3 in amino acids: CASSLRLYGYTF. The CDR3 bases are TGTGCCAGCAGTTTGAGGCTCTATGGCTACACCTTC.

The genes are TRBV7-7 and TRBJ1-3; the D is unclear. Germline V gene sequence: CDR1 SSHAT, CDR2 FNYEAQ (reference sequence). With 1 base removed from V and 0 bases from J, the gap between germline ends came to 10 bases. The CDR3 extends over 16 amino acids. The CDR3: CASSLGPLSSGNTIYF. The CDR3 nucleotides read TGTGCCAGCAGCTTAGGACCACTTAGCTCTGGAAACACCATATATTTT.

The rearrangement uses TRBV5-1 and TRBJ2-7, with D unresolved. V shed 0 bases and J shed 6 bases, with 13 bases lying between them. Germline lookup yields CDR1 SGHRS and CDR2 YFSETQ. This CDR3 has 14 residues. This CDR3 reads CASSLGADRAEQYF. CDR3 sequence (DNA): TGCGCCAGCAGCTTGGGGGCGGACCGGGCCGAGCAGTACTTC.

The chain links TRBV4-1 to TRBJ2-5; the D gene is possibly TRBD1 (5 bases). CDR1 and CDR2 (germline): MGHRA, YSYEKL. This CDR3 region has 14 residues. Trimming cost V 0 bases and J 5 bases, with 10 bases left between them. The CDR3 region has the DNA TGCGCCAGCAGCCAAGATCCAAGGGGCGAGACCCAGTACTTC. Amino acids: CASSQDPRGETQYF.

The rearrangement joins TRBV7-9 to TRBJ1-4; D gene unclear. The CDR3 spans 17 residues. Germline-derived CDR1 and CDR2 are SEHNR and FQNEAQ (reference sequence). Trimming shortened V by 4 bases and J by 0 bases, and 15 bases separated the two germline ends. The CDR3 DNA reads as TGTGCCAGCAGCTCCGATATGGACCCTGCAACTAATGAAAAACTGTTTTTT. This translates into CASSSDMDPATNEKLFF.

V usage is TRBV19 and J usage is TRBJ1-5, with D possibly being TRBD1 (5 bases). V was pared by 2 bases and J by 7 bases, with 9 bases between. CDR1 and CDR2 from the germline V gene are LNHDA and SQIVND (reference sequence). The CDR3 sequence is 13 residues long. The CDR3 bases are TGTGCCAGTAGTATACAGGGTACGCAGCCCCAGCATTTT. As protein: CASSIQGTQPQHF.

The V and J genes are TRBV5-8 and TRBJ1-5; 8 nucleotides line up with TRBD1. V lost 1 base, J lost 0 bases, and 3 bases stayed unmatched. This CDR3 is built from 16 residues. Germline assignment: CDR1 SGHTS and CDR2 YDEGEE. In nucleotides, the CDR3 is TGTGCCAGCAGCTTGCACAGGGGGATTAGCAATCAGCCCCAGCATTTT. Protein sequence: CASSLHRGISNQPQHF.

V gene TRBV7-3 combines with J gene TRBJ2-1; D remains unclear. Germline V gene sequence: CDR1 SGHTA, CDR2 FQGTGA. The CDR3 runs to 12 residues. Trimming pared 5 bases from V and 6 bases from J, leaving 8 bases between. CDR3 sequence: CASSRPPNEQFF. CDR3 DNA sequence: TGTGCCAGCAGCCGACCCCCCAATGAGCAGTTCTTC.

V gene TRBV4-2 combines with J gene TRBJ1-1, with D uncertain. The germline V and J ends were trimmed by 1 base and 1 base, with 10 bases remaining between them. Germline V gene lookup returns CDR1 LGHNA and CDR2 YNFKEQ. This CDR3 is 15 amino acids long. CDR3 DNA: TGTGCCAGCAGCCAAGGGTGGAACCCGAACACTGAAGCTTTCTTT. Translation: CASSQGWNPNTEAFF.

The chain uses TRBV14 and TRBJ1-3; no clear D gene. The V gene's germline CDR1 is SGHDN and CDR2 FVKESK. CDR3 length: 15 residues. V gave up 4 bases and J gave up 2 bases, with 12 bases separating them. For the CDR3, the DNA is TGTGCCAGCAGCCCGGGTTGGTCCGCTGGAAACACCATATATTTT. Translating gives CASSPGWSAGNTIYF.